This TCR beta chain was recovered during a study of molecular identifiers for immune sequencing clone quantification. This clonotype was observed at least ten times. Naive CD8 libraries came from around 18,000 to 910,000 sorted cells with 10%, 30% or 50% RNA. One entry per CDR3 protein, called by TCRdb with MiXCR from the PCR reads. The table includes hundreds of thousands of distinct CDR3 sequences, 20% to 25% detected once. The CDR3 has 14 amino acids. The V segment lost 4 bases and the J segment 5 bases; nucleotides outside the gene matches: 6. The sequence came from a human donor in good health. Some libraries in this study had Jurkat cell RNA spiked in. The sample consisted of naive CD8+ T cells from blood, with Jurkat cell RNA spiked in. The subset denotes: FACS-sorted CD8+CD4-CCR7+CD45RA+ naive T cells. The chain couples TRBV12-3 or TRBV12-4 to TRBJ1-1, with 8 bases lining up with TRBD1. The CDR3 nucleotides read TGTGCCAGCAGTTCGGGACAGGTGAGGACTGAAGCTTTCTTT. Residues: CASSSGQVRTEAFF.